Presented here are 9 T cell receptor beta chains from one specimen sequenced in a study of cytomegalovirus exposure and HLA in healthy donors. This table comes from immunoSEQ multiplex PCR, and its TCRdb copy is limited to in-frame clones, with some not included. Of over 200,000 clones listed, around 90% are singletons. Material for sequencing was PBMCs. The receptors shown here come from a woman aged 18-35 years in good health and CMV-seronegative.

The chain is built from TRBV5-6 and TRBJ1-6, with D perhaps matching TRBD1 (6 bases). The CDR3 length is 16 residues. Germline V gives CDR1 SGHDT, CDR2 YYEEEE. Trimming removed 3 bases from V and 4 bases from J, with 14 bases in between. The CDR3 bases are TGTGCCAGCAGCTCTGGACAGCTCCTTTATAATTCACCCCTCCACTTT. Its protein is CASSSGQLLYNSPLHF.

Of note for this clone: The junction differs from germline at one of its ends, possibly a read error. The gene calls are TRBV7-7 and TRBJ2-1; TRBD1 matches 7 bases. This CDR3 is built from 16 residues. Germline V gene lookup returns CDR1 SSHAT and CDR2 FNYEAQ (reference sequence). In DNA, the CDR3 is TGTGCTAGCAGCTTAAGTCCAGGGGGCTCCTACAATGAGCAGTTCTTC. It is translated as CASSLSPGGSYNEQFF.

The chain couples TRBV9 to TRBJ1-1; 8 bases line up with TRBD1. Looked up from germline, CDR1 is SGDLS and CDR2 is YYNGEE. The CDR3 runs 15 residues. V dropped 0 bases and J dropped 11; count of bases not matched to a gene: 12. The CDR3 coding sequence is TGTGCCAGCAGCGTAGCGAGGACAGGGAACGGGATGGCTTTCTTT. As protein: CASSVARTGNGMAFF.

This chain connects TRBV5-6 to TRBJ2-1; TRBD1 matches at 7 bases. From germline, CDR1 is SGHDT and CDR2 YYEEEE. J gave up 5 bases and V 5 bases, and 22 bases lay outside the gene matches. The CDR3 has 19 amino acids. The CDR3: CASRPFIGIERTGDNEQFF. The CDR3 DNA sequence: TGTGCCAGCAGACCCTTCATCGGAATAGAGCGGACAGGTGACAATGAGCAGTTCTTC.

The CDR3 reads CASSEQGPAGTEAFF. CDR3 bases: TGTGCCAGCAGTGAACAGGGGCCAGCGGGGACTGAAGCTTTCTTT. The chain combines TRBV2 with TRBJ1-1; TRBD1 is a possible D gene (6 bases). The CDR3 length is 15 residues. Germline V gene lookup returns CDR1 SNHLY and CDR2 FYNNEI. Trimming left V 2 bases short and J 5 bases short, with 15 bases between.

The chain employs TRBV2 and TRBJ1-1; TRBD1 matches at 9 bases. The germline CDR1 and CDR2 sequences are SNHLY and FYNNEI. V shed 7 bases, J shed 5 bases, and the junction held 5 bases outside the gene matches. CDR3 length: 13 residues. This chain's CDR3 is CASMHRGPTEAFF. The CDR3 nucleotides are TGTGCCAGCATGCACAGGGGGCCTACTGAAGCTTTCTTT. Full variable domain (outside the CDR3, taken from reference TRBV2 and TRBJ1-1): EPEVTQTPSHQVTQMGQEVILRCVPISNHLYFYWYRQILGQKVEFLVSFYNNEISEKSEIFDDQFSVERPDGSNFTLKIRSTKLEDSAMYFCASMHRGPTEAFFGQGTRLTVV.

In the case of this clone: At one end, the junction sequence differs from germline, possibly due to a read error. The V gene is TRBV13, the J gene TRBJ2-3, with 10 bases matching TRBD2. CDR1 is PRHDT, CDR2 FYEKMQ, per germline (reference sequence). The CDR3 sequence is 18 residues long. The CDR3 coding sequence is TGTGCCAGCAGCCTAGGGCTAGCGGGGGTAACTAGCACAGATACGCAGTATTTT. This encodes CASSLGLAGVTSTDTQYF. Looking up the rest from reference TRBV13 and TRBJ2-3 gives the full variable domain: AAGVIQSPRHLIKEKRETATLKCYPIPRHDTVYWYQQGPGQDPQFLISFYEKMQSDKGSIPDRFSAQQFSDYHSELNMSSLELGDSALYFCASSLGLAGVTSTDTQYFGPGTRLTVL.

V gene TRBV5-6 combines with J gene TRBJ2-5; 8 bases map to TRBD2. The V gene end was trimmed by 3 bases and the J gene end by 5 bases; junction bases not matched to a gene: 9. This CDR3 spans 15 amino acids. In germline, CDR1 is SGHDT, CDR2 YYEEEE. CDR3 amino acids: CASSSWNGGAETQYF. The CDR3, as DNA: TGTGCCAGCAGCTCATGGAACGGGGGGGCTGAGACCCAGTACTTC. The variable domain in full, completed from reference TRBV5-6 and TRBJ2-5, reads DAGVTQSPTHLIKTRGQQVTLRCSPKSGHDTVSWYQQALGQGPQFIFQYYEEEERQRGNFPDRFSGHQFPNYSSELNVNALLLGDSALYLCASSSWNGGAETQYFGPGTRLLVL.

The chain has TRBV9 and TRBJ2-7; 11 nucleotides line up with TRBD2. The ends lost 4 bases at V and 4 bases at J; junction bases unmatched: 7. This CDR3 is built from 15 residues. The germline V gene has CDR1 SGDLS and CDR2 YYNGEE. The CDR3 sequence: CASSSGTSGLYEQYF. The CDR3 bases are TGTGCCAGCAGCTCCGGGACTAGCGGACTTTACGAGCAGTACTTC.